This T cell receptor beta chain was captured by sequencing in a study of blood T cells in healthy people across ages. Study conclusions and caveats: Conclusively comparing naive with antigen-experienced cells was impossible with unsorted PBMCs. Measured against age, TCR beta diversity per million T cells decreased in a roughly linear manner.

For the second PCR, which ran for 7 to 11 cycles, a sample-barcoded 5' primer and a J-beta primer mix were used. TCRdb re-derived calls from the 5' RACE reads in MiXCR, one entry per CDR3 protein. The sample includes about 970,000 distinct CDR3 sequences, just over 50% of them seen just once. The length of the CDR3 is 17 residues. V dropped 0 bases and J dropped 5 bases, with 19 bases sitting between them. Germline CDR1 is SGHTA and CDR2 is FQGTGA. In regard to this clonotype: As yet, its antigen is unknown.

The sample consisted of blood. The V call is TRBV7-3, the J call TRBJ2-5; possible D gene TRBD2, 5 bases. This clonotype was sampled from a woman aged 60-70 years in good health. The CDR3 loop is CASSLTRSLARGETQYF. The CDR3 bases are TGTGCCAGCAGCTTAACTCGGAGTCTAGCCCGAGGGGAGACCCAGTACTTC.